One sample yielded the 10 T cell receptor beta chains listed below, sequenced in a study of technical replicates of blood from a handful of donors. Using immunoSEQ multiplex PCR, the repertoire was profiled, and TCRdb retains in-frame clones only, with some absent. The data hold about 97,000 clones, with 96% observed a single time. Material for sequencing was T cells isolated from PBMCs. The receptors come from a human donor in good health.

This rearrangement joins TRBV30 to TRBJ2-3, with 7 bases identical to TRBD1. The trim removed 4 bases at V and 2 bases at J, leaving 12 bases unmatched. CDR1 is GTSNPN, CDR2 SVGIG, per germline (reference sequence). The CDR3 is made up of 16 amino acids. The DNA for the CDR3 is TGTGCCTGGAACCCGGGACAGCGGTTAATCACAGATACGCAGTATTTT. Encoded protein: CAWNPGQRLITDTQYF.

The chain joins TRBV27 to TRBJ2-1; 16 bases align to TRBD2. The CDR3 runs to 16 residues. CDR1 is MNHEY and CDR2 is SMNVEV in the germline V gene (reference sequence). V was clipped by 4 bases and J by 8 bases; unmatched bases: 5. The CDR3 sequence is CASSSGLAGGLHEQFF. The CDR3 nucleotides are TGTGCCAGCAGTTCGGGACTAGCGGGAGGGTTGCATGAGCAGTTCTTC.

V and J are TRBV9 and TRBJ2-6; the D gene is possibly TRBD2 (6 bases). Germline loops: CDR1 SGDLS, CDR2 YYNGEE. V lost 4 bases and J 1 base, leaving 30 bases between the germline ends. CDR3 length equals 22 residues. In DNA, the CDR3 is TGTGCCAGCAGCTCGCGGAGGTGGGGCCTGGGCGGGAAATCTTCTGGGGCCAACGTCCTGACTTTC. It encodes CASSSRRWGLGGKSSGANVLTF.

This chain uses TRBV19 with TRBJ2-7; perhaps TRBD2 as D (6 bases). The V end lost 1 base, the J end lost 4 bases, and 14 bases lay between the germline ends. Germline V CDR1 and CDR2: LNHDA, SQIVND (reference sequence). This CDR3 has 15 residues. The CDR3 DNA reads as TGTGCCAGTAGTATAGGGCGGAACGCGGGGTACGAGCAGTACTTC. This encodes CASSIGRNAGYEQYF.

This rearrangement joins TRBV5-4 to TRBJ2-7; TRBD2 agrees at 8 bases. Trimming removed 1 base from V and 7 bases from J; junction bases left unmatched: 13. This CDR3 is 16 amino acids long. Germline CDR1 reads SGHNT; CDR2 reads YYREEE (reference sequence). The CDR3 loop reads CASSLYSPGGPKEQYF. In nucleotides, the CDR3 is TGTGCCAGCAGCTTGTATTCGCCGGGGGGGCCTAAAGAGCAGTACTTC.

The J gene is TRBJ2-2, the V gene TRBV4-2; D possibly corresponds to TRBD1 (5 bases). The CDR3 is 16 amino acids. Germline V gene lookup returns CDR1 LGHNA and CDR2 YNFKEQ. Trimming pared 1 base from V and 6 bases from J, leaving 15 bases between. CDR3 DNA: TGTGCCAGCAGCCAAGGTCATCTGCAGGGTTCCGGGGAGCTGTTTTTT. Amino acid sequence: CASSQGHLQGSGELFF.

The chain combines TRBV5-8 with TRBJ1-3, with D possibly being TRBD1 (5 bases). Trimming removed 6 bases at V and 5 bases at J, with 24 bases between. The germline V gene has CDR1 SGHTS and CDR2 YDEGEE. This CDR3 comprises 17 residues. For the CDR3, the DNA is TGTGCCAGCATCCACGCCCCAGGGCCCCAGCGTAGAAACACCATATATTTT. As protein: CASIHAPGPQRRNTIYF.

V and J are TRBV28 and TRBJ2-3; perhaps TRBD2 as D (6 bases). Germline CDR1 and CDR2: MDHEN and SYDVKM. Trimming left V 3 bases short and J 6 bases short, with 19 bases between. The CDR3 loop spans 16 amino acids. The CDR3 DNA is TGTGCCAGCAGTTTGGGTGGGACGAGTGGGGGGGATACGCAGTATTTT. As protein: CASSLGGTSGGDTQYF.

The chain employs TRBV30 and TRBJ1-5, with 8 bases fitting TRBD1. J was trimmed by 5 bases and V by 3 bases; bases with no gene match: 6. Germline V gives CDR1 GTSNPN, CDR2 SVGIG (reference sequence). The CDR3 is made up of 14 amino acids. This CDR3 reads CAWSLGQGDQPQHF. In DNA form, the CDR3 reads TGTGCCTGGAGCCTAGGACAGGGCGATCAGCCCCAGCATTTT.

This clone came up once. The rearrangement links TRBV6-6 to TRBJ2-3; the D is unclear. V lost 6 bases to trimming and J lost 2 bases, with 6 bases between them. Germline lookup yields CDR1 MNHNY and CDR2 SVGAGI (reference sequence). CDR3 length: 12 amino acids. CDR3 bases: TGTGCCAGCAGGTCAAACACAGATACGCAGTATTTT. Translating gives CASRSNTDTQYF.